This TCR beta chain is drawn from a study of beta chain features in type 1 diabetes. Study outcomes and limitations: All four CD4+ subsets from Type 1 diabetes patients carried moderately but significantly shorter TCRB CDR3s.

The investigators reverse transcribed all of the isolated RNA, so they sequenced expressed TCRB transcripts. Clones were sequenced by immunoSEQ multiplex PCR, and TCRdb holds only the in-frame ones, with some missing. Here the sample spans 550,000 to 850,000 clones, 13% being singletons. The CDR3 has 12 residues. The V end lost 5 bases, the J end lost 9 bases, and 8 bases lay between the germline ends. Germline lookup yields CDR1 MDHEN and CDR2 SYDVKM. Points on this clone: The antigen remains undetermined.

The sequencing sample was made of naive CD4+ T cells from blood. This chain links TRBV28 with TRBJ1-6, with D unresolved. The source of this sequence is a man aged 18 to 35 with type 1 diabetes. As DNA, the CDR3 is TGTGCCAGCAGTCCGCCAAGTTCACCCCTCCACTTT. Protein sequence: CASSPPSSPLHF.